Listed below are T cell receptor beta chains from one sample, sequenced in a study of regulatory T cells in long-lasting Graves disease. MiXCR, run by TCRdb on the multiplex PCR reads, gives a single entry per CDR3 protein. The table includes approximately 360,000 distinct CDR3 sequences, about 11% detected once. These data were also filed under a second study, of T cells in Graves' hyperthyroidism and ophthalmopathy.

The sequencing used peripheral blood mononuclear cells (PBMCs), collected at new diagnosis, from a patient treated with antithyroid drugs. The receptors were gathered from a woman under 30 with Graves disease. Each CDR3 is given with its conserved first and last residue. Each record gives: J gene, V gene, D gene, CDR3 length, clone size, CDR3 protein, CDR3 DNA. D genes are given only for firm matches. Rows may omit the clone size; those that give it use once, few, many or a size class.

TRBJ2-7 TRBV7-9 . 15 . CASSRRYTLTYEQYF TGTGCCAGCAGCCGCCGATACACCTTAACCTACGAGCAGTACTTC
TRBJ2-3 TRBV12-3/TRBV12-4 TRBD2 15 many CASSFGTIGTDTQYF TGTGCCAGCAGTTTTGGGACTATAGGCACAGATACGCAGTATTTT
TRBJ2-3 TRBV30 TRBD2 13 once CAWSIPSGGTQYF TGTGCCTGGAGTATCCCTAGCGGGGGGACGCAGTATTTT
TRBJ2-7 TRBV6-1 TRBD1 15 many CASSARDRFFYEQYF TGTGCCAGCAGCGCCAGGGACAGGTTTTTCTACGAGCAGTACTTC
TRBJ2-2 TRBV5-1 TRBD2 16 . CASSFDGTTDTGELFF TGCGCCAGCAGCTTTGACGGGACTACGGACACCGGGGAGCTGTTTTTT
TRBJ1-2 TRBV3-1 . 14 . CASSHWTLVGGYTF TGTGCCAGCAGCCATTGGACCTTGGTGGGAGGCTACACCTTC
TRBJ1-6 TRBV4-3 TRBD1 16 . CASSQDQGAVDSPLHF TGCGCCAGCAGCCAAGATCAGGGGGCCGTTGATTCACCCCTCCACTTT
TRBJ2-5 TRBV7-9 . 14 . CASSLPVEQETQYF TGTGCCAGCAGCTTACCTGTGGAACAAGAGACCCAGTACTTC
TRBJ2-1 TRBV20-1 . 11 few CSARGANEQFF TGCAGTGCCAGGGGGGCCAATGAGCAGTTCTTC
TRBJ2-3 TRBV6-2/TRBV6-3 . 16 few CASSYSIRGFTDTQYF TGTGCCAGCAGTTACTCGATTAGGGGATTCACAGATACGCAGTATTTT
TRBJ2-1 TRBV13 TRBD2 15 few CASSADGLAGGEQFF TGTGCCAGCAGCGCCGACGGACTAGCGGGAGGTGAGCAGTTCTTC
TRBJ2-1 TRBV18 . 14 few CASSAWSGYNEQFF TGTGCCAGCTCAGCCTGGTCGGGGTACAATGAGCAGTTCTTC
TRBJ1-1 TRBV5-6 TRBD1 14 few CASSPGGLRTEAFF TGTGCCAGCAGCCCAGGGGGGCTCAGGACTGAAGCTTTCTTT
TRBJ2-1 TRBV4-3 TRBD2 16 . CASSQGVAGPYNEQFF TGCGCCAGCAGCCAAGGGGTAGCGGGCCCCTACAATGAGCAGTTCTTC
TRBJ2-7 TRBV2 . 12 many CASQLGAYEQYF TGTGCCAGCCAACTTGGCGCCTACGAGCAGTACTTC
TRBJ2-5 TRBV20-1 . 13 many CSARVTGLETQYF TGCAGTGCTAGAGTGACAGGCCTAGAGACCCAGTACTTC
TRBJ2-1 TRBV29-1 TRBD2 14 . CSVDGASGGANPFF TGCAGCGTTGATGGGGCTAGCGGGGGGGCGAATCCGTTCTTC
TRBJ2-2 TRBV27 . 18 once CASSLGGGRGMNTGELFF TGTGCCAGCAGTTTAGGAGGCGGCAGGGGAATGAACACCGGGGAGCTGTTTTTT
TRBJ1-2 TRBV6-5 . 12 . CASSYYTLGYTF TGTGCCAGCAGTTATTATACACTTGGCTACACCTTC
TRBJ2-1 TRBV20-1 TRBD2 15 . CSAARTSTTYNEQFF TGCAGTGCGGCGAGGACTAGCACGACCTACAATGAGCAGTTCTTC
TRBJ2-7 TRBV12-3/TRBV12-4 . 14 many CASTLRDQTYEQYF TGTGCCAGCACTCTCCGGGACCAAACCTACGAGCAGTACTTC
TRBJ1-6 TRBV20-1 . 12 many CSSGKGNSPLHF TGCAGCTCGGGGAAAGGGAATTCACCCCTCCACTTT
TRBJ2-2 TRBV9 . 14 few CASSVGGVPGELFF TGTGCCAGCAGCGTAGGGGGGGTTCCCGGGGAGCTGTTTTTT
TRBJ2-1 TRBV5-1 TRBD2 14 many CASSYAGGRNEQFF TGTGCCAGCAGTTATGCGGGAGGTCGAAATGAGCAGTTCTTC
TRBJ1-1 TRBV7-9 . 16 . CASSDWGSRVSYEAFF TGTGCCAGCAGCGACTGGGGCAGCCGAGTTTCATATGAAGCTTTCTTT
TRBJ2-2 TRBV6-1 . 14 many CASMSSTNTGELFF TGTGCCAGCATGAGCTCTACGAACACCGGGGAGCTGTTTTTT
TRBJ2-4 TRBV20-1 TRBD1 19 many CSASVFKEGQGLAKNIQYF TGCAGTGCTAGTGTTTTTAAAGAAGGACAGGGGCTAGCCAAAAACATTCAGTACTTC
TRBJ1-2 TRBV7-2 TRBD1 15 many CASSRGGASLYGYTF TGTGCCAGCAGCCGAGGGGGCGCGAGTCTCTATGGCTACACCTTC
TRBJ2-2 TRBV5-1 TRBD1 17 many CASSSRTGGWNTGELFF TGCGCCAGCAGCTCTCGGACAGGCGGATGGAACACCGGGGAGCTGTTTTTT
TRBJ2-7 TRBV28 TRBD2 18 many CASSFVLGLAGETYEQYF TGTGCCAGCAGTTTTGTGTTGGGACTAGCGGGAGAGACCTACGAGCAGTACTTC
TRBJ1-4 TRBV6-2/TRBV6-3 . 13 many CASSSRRNEKLFF TGTGCCAGCAGTTCCAGACGTAATGAAAAACTGTTTTTT
TRBJ1-2 TRBV3-1 . 16 . CASSQGRGKANYGYTF TGTGCCAGCAGCCAAGGACGGGGAAAAGCTAACTATGGCTACACCTTC
TRBJ1-6 TRBV7-9 . 14 . CASSLRGLGSPLHF TGTGCCAGCAGCTTGAGGGGTTTGGGTTCACCCCTCCACTTT
TRBJ2-3 TRBV28 TRBD2 14 many CASRAGPGFNTQYF TGTGCCAGCAGAGCGGGGCCGGGGTTCAATACGCAGTATTTT
TRBJ1-1 TRBV6-1 . 12 . CASTGSNTEAFF TGTGCCAGCACGGGCTCGAACACTGAAGCTTTCTTT
TRBJ2-7 TRBV29-1 TRBD2 13 many CSVGGGRFYEQYF TGCAGCGTTGGGGGCGGGAGGTTCTACGAGCAGTACTTC
TRBJ1-2 TRBV5-1 . 15 many CASSFNTGSADGYTF TGCGCCAGCAGCTTCAATACAGGGTCCGCGGATGGCTACACCTTC
TRBJ2-1 TRBV7-3 TRBD2 17 many CASSALPRRGDPSEQFF TGTGCCAGCAGCGCCCTTCCGAGGCGGGGGGACCCTAGTGAGCAGTTCTTC
TRBJ1-1 TRBV6-1 TRBD1 14 few CASSQGGLDTEAFF TGTGCCAGCAGCCAGGGGGGATTGGACACTGAAGCTTTCTTT
TRBJ2-1 TRBV12-3/TRBV12-4 TRBD2 17 many CASSLGGGASRLGEQFF TGTGCCAGCAGTTTAGGGGGGGGAGCTAGCCGGTTAGGTGAGCAGTTCTTC
TRBJ1-2 TRBV6-1 TRBD1 15 few CASTRQGLSTYGYTF TGTGCCAGCACAAGACAGGGCCTAAGCACCTATGGCTACACCTTC
TRBJ2-1 TRBV28 . 16 few CASSLSDYRGRDEQFF TGTGCCAGCAGTTTATCGGACTATCGGGGGCGGGATGAGCAGTTCTTC
TRBJ1-5 TRBV20-1 . 16 many CSASSRRTWGNQPQHF TGCAGTGCTAGTAGCAGGAGGACTTGGGGCAATCAGCCCCAGCATTTT
TRBJ2-3 TRBV7-2 . 13 . CASSLERLDTQYF TGTGCCAGCAGCTTAGAACGTTTAGATACGCAGTATTTT
TRBJ2-6 TRBV6-2/TRBV6-3 . 16 . CASSEGVSSGANVLTF TGTGCCAGCAGTGAAGGGGTCTCCTCTGGGGCCAACGTCCTGACTTTC
TRBJ2-1 TRBV28 TRBD1 11 many CASTRDREQFF TGTGCCAGCACCCGGGACAGGGAGCAGTTCTTC
TRBJ2-5 TRBV15 . 12 many CATSKHQETQYF TGTGCCACCAGCAAGCATCAAGAGACCCAGTACTTC
TRBJ2-7 TRBV6-1 TRBD2 17 many CASSSPRVAGSTYEQYF TGTGCCAGCAGCTCCCCTCGGGTAGCGGGATCCACCTACGAGCAGTACTTC
TRBJ1-2 TRBV7-4 . 14 many CASSLPLRNYGYTF TGTGCCAGCAGCTTACCCCTGAGGAACTATGGCTACACCTTC
TRBJ2-2 TRBV20-1 TRBD2 16 many CSADPASGGNTGELFF TGCAGTGCTGATCCGGCTAGCGGGGGAAACACCGGGGAGCTGTTTTTT
TRBJ1-6 TRBV5-1 . 14 many CASSLAGRDSPLHF TGCGCCAGCAGCTTGGCGGGGAGAGATTCACCCCTCCACTTT